This T cell receptor beta chain was documented in a study of technical replicates of blood from a few donors. Sequenced by immunoSEQ multiplex PCR; TCRdb stores in-frame clones only, minus some. This table holds more than 65,000 clones, around nine tenths found once. Source material: T cells isolated from PBMCs. The origin of this receptor is a human donor in good health.

The CDR3 loop reads CASSLEQGGDTQYF. Here the CDR3 DNA reads TGTGCCAGCAGCTTAGAACAGGGTGGAGATACGCAGTATTTT. This chain connects TRBV7-9 to TRBJ2-3; D may be TRBD1 (6 bases). The CDR3 totals 14 residues. Trimming removed 1 base at V and 5 bases at J, with 10 bases between. Germline V gene sequence: CDR1 SEHNR, CDR2 FQNEAQ (reference sequence).